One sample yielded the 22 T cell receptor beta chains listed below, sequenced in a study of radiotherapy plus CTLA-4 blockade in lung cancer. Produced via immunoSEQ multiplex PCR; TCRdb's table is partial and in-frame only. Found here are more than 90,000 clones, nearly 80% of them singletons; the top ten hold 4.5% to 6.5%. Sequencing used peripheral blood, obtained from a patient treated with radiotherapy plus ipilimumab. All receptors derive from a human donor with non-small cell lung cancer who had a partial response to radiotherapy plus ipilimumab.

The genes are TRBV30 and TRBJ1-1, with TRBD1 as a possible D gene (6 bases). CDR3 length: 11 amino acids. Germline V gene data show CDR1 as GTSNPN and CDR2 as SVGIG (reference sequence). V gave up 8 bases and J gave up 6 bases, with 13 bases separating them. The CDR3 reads CALPQGAEAFF. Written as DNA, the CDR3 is TGTGCCCTCCCACAGGGCGCTGAAGCTTTCTTT.

The CDR3 nucleotides read TGCGCCAGCAGCTTGTCCCAACGGCGGGGAGGTAATTCACCCCTCCACTTT. It encodes CASSLSQRRGGNSPLHF. The rearrangement uses TRBV5-1 and TRBJ1-6; D is ambiguous. Germline V gene sequence: CDR1 SGHRS, CDR2 YFSETQ. The CDR3 spans 17 residues. Trimming removed 1 base from V and 6 bases from J, with 17 bases in between.

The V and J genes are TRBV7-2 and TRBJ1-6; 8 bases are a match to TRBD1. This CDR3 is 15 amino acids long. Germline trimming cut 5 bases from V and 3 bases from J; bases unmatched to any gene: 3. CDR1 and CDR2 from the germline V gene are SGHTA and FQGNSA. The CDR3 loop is CASSVDRVYNSPLHF. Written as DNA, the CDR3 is TGTGCCAGCAGCGTGGACAGGGTCTATAATTCACCCCTCCACTTT.

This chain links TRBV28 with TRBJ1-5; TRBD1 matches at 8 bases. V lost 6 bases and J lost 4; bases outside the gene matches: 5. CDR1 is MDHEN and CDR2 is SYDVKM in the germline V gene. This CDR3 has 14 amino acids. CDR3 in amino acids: CASSDYRGNQPQHF. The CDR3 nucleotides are TGTGCCAGCAGCGATTACAGGGGGAATCAGCCCCAGCATTTT.

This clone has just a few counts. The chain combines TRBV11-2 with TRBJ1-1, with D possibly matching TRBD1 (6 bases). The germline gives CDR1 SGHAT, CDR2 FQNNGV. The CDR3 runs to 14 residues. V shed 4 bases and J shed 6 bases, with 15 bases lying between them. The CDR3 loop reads CASSSGAGFSEAFF. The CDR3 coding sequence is TGTGCCAGCAGCTCAGGGGCGGGTTTTTCTGAAGCTTTCTTT. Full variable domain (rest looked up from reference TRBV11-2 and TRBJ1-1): EAGVAQSPRYKIIEKRQSVAFWCNPISGHATLYWYQQILGQGPKLLIQFQNNGVVDDSQLPKDRFSAERLKGVDSTLKIQPAKLEDSAVYLCASSSGAGFSEAFFGQGTRLTVV.

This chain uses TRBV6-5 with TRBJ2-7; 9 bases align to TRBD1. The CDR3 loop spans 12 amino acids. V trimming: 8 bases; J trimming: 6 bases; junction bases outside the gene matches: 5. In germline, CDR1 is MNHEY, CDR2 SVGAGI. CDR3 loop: CASGTGMSEQYF. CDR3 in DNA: TGTGCCAGCGGGACAGGGATGTCCGAGCAGTACTTC.

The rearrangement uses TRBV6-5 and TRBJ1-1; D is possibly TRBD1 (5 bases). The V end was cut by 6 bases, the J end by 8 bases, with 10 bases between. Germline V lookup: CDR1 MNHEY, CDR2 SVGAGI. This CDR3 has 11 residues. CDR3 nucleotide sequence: TGTGCCAGCAGCCAGGGATCCGAAGCTTTCTTT. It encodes CASSQGSEAFF.

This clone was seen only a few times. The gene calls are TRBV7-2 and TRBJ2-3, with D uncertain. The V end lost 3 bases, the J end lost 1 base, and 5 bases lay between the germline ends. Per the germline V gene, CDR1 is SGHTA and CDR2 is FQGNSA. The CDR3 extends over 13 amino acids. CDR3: CASSFTGTDTQYF. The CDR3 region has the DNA TGTGCCAGCAGCTTCACAGGCACAGATACGCAGTATTTT.

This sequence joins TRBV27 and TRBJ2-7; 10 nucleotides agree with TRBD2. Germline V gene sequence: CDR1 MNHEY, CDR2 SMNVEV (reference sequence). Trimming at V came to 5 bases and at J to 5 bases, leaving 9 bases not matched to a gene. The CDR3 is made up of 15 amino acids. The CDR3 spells CASSTRAGGGNEQYF. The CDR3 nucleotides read TGTGCCAGCAGTACTAGAGCGGGAGGGGGGAACGAGCAGTACTTC.

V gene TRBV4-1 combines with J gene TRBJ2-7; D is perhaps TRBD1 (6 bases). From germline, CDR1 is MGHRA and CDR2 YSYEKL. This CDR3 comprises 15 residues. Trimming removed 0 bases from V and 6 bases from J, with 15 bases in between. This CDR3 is CASSQEGQPRREQYF. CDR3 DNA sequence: TGCGCCAGCAGCCAAGAAGGACAGCCACGTCGCGAGCAGTACTTC.

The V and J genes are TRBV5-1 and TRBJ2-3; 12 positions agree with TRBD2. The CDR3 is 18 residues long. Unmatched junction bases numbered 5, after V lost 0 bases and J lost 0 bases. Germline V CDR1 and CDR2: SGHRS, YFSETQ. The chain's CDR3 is CASSLALAGGASTDTQYF. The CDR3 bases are TGCGCCAGCAGCTTGGCACTAGCGGGAGGTGCTAGCACAGATACGCAGTATTTT.

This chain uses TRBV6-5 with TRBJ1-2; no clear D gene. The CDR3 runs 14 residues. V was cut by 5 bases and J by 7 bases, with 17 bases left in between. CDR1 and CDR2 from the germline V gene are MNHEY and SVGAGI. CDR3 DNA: TGTGCCAGCAGTCCTAGAGACCCGGGGAGTGGCTACACCTTC. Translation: CASSPRDPGSGYTF.

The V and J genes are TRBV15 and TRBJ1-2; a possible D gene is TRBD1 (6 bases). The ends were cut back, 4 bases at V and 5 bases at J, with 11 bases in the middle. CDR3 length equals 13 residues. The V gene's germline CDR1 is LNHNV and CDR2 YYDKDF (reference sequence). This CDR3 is CATSTDTGYGYTF. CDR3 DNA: TGTGCCACCAGCACCGACACAGGGTATGGCTACACCTTC.

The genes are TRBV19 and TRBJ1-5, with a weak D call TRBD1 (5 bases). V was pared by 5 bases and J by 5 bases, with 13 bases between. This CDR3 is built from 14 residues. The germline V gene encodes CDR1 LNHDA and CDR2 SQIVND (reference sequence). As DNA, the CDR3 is TGTGCCAGTAGTGCCAAAGACAGAGATCAGCCCCAGCATTTT. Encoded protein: CASSAKDRDQPQHF.

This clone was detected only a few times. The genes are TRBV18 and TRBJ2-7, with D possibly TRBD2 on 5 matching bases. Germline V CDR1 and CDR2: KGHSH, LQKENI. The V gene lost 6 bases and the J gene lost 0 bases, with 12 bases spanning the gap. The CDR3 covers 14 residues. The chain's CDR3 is CASSASGSSYEQYV. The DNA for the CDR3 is TGTGCCAGCTCGGCGTCGGGGAGCTCCTACGAGCAGTACGTC.

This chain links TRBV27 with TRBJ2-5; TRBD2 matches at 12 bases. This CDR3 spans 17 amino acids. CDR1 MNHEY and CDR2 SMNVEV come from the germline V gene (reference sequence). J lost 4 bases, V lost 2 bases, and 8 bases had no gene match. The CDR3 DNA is TGTGCCAGCAGTTTACAAAGACTAGCGGGAGTGGGAGAGACCCAGTACTTC. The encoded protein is CASSLQRLAGVGETQYF.

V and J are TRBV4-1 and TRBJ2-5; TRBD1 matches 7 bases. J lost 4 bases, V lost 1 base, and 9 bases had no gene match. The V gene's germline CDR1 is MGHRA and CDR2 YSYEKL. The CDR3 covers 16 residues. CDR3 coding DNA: TGCGCCAGCAGCCAAGTGCAGGGGGAAATTGGAGAGACCCAGTACTTC. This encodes CASSQVQGEIGETQYF.

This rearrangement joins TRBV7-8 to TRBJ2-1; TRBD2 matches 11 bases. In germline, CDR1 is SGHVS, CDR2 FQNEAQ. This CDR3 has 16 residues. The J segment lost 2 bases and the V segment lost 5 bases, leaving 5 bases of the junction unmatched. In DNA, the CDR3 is TGTGCCAGCAGCCGTGAGGGACTAGCGGCCTACAATGAGCAGTTCTTC. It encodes CASSREGLAAYNEQFF.

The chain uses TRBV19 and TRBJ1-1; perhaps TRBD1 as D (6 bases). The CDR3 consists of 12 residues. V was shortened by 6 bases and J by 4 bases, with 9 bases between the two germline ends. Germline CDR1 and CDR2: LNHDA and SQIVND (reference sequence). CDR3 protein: CASRQGPTEAFF. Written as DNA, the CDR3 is TGTGCCAGTAGGCAGGGGCCCACTGAAGCTTTCTTT.

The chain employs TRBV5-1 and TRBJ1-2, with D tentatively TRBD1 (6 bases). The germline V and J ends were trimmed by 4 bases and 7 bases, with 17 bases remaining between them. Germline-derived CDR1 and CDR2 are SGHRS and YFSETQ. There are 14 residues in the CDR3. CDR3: CASSPYREIGGYTF. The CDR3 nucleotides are TGCGCCAGCAGCCCATACAGGGAGATTGGTGGCTACACCTTC.

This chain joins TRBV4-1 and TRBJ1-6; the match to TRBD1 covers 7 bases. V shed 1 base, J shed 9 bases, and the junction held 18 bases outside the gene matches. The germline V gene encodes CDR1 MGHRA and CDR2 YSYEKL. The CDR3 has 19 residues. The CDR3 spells CASSQANMGLAGGSSPLHF. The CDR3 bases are TGCGCCAGCAGCCAAGCTAATATGGGCTTGGCAGGGGGGAGTTCACCCCTCCACTTT.

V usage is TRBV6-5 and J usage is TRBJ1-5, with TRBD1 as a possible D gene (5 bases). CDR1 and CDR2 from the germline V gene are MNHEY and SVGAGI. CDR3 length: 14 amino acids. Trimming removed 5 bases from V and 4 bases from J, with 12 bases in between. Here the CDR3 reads CASSRDSSNQPQHF. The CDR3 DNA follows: TGTGCCAGCAGTCGAGACAGTTCTAATCAGCCCCAGCATTTT.